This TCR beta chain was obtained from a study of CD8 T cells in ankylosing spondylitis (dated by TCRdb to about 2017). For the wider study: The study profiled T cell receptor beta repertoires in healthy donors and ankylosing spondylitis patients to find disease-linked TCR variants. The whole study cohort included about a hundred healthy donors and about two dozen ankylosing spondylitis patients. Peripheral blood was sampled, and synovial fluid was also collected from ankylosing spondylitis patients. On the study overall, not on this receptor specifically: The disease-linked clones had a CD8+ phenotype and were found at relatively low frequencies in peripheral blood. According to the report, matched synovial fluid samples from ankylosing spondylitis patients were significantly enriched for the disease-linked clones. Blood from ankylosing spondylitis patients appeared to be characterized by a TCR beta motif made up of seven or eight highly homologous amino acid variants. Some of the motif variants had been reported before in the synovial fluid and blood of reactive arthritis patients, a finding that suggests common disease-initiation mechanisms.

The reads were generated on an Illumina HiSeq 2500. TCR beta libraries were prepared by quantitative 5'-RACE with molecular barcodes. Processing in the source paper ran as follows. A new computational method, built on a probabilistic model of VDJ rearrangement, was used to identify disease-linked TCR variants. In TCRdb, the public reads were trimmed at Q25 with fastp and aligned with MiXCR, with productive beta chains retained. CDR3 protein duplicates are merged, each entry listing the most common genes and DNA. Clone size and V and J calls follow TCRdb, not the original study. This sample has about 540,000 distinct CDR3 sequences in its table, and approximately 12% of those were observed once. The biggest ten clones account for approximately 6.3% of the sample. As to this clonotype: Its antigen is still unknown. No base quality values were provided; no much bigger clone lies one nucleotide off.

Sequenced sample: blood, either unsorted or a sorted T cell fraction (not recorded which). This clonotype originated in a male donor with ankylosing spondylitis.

The sequenced DNA is TGTGCCAGTCAGTTAGTGAACACTGAAGCTTTCTTT. Protein translation: CASQLVNTEAFF. This chain joins TRBV7-9 to TRBJ1-1; the D gene identity is not certain. CDR1 and CDR2 (SEHNR, FQNEAQ) derive from the germline V gene (reference sequence). V is reduced by 9 bases and J by 0 bases, leaving a spacing of 8 bases between them. The CDR3 runs 12 residues from the cysteine to the phenylalanine. CDR3 DNA only is kept here, 36 bases in frame from base 1.